What follows are 26 T cell receptor beta chains derived from one specimen sequenced in a study of response to subunit inactivated influenza vaccine. In TCRdb, the RT-PCR reads were re-called with MiXCR into one record per CDR3 protein. Here the sample spans 500,000 to 600,000 distinct CDR3 sequences, approximately 10% being singletons. Sample: PBMCs from blood, taken on the day of vaccination. These receptors originate from a man aged 45 to 65 who received an inactivated influenza vaccine.

This clonotype was seen more than once but under ten times. V is TRBV15 and J is TRBJ2-7; tentatively, D is TRBD1 (6 bases). V was trimmed by 6 bases and J by 6 bases, leaving 21 bases between them. Germline CDR1 LNHNV, CDR2 YYDKDF (reference sequence). The CDR3 is 15 amino acids. Written as DNA, the CDR3 is TGTGCCACCAGACCGTTGGCCAGGGGAGTAGGCGAGCAGTACTTC. It codes for CATRPLARGVGEQYF.

This clonotype was seen more than once but under ten times. The chain recombines TRBV29-1 with TRBJ2-1, with D tentatively TRBD2 (5 bases). The CDR3 has 12 residues. Trimming pared 4 bases from V and 6 bases from J, leaving 10 bases between. Germline V gene sequence: CDR1 SQVTM, CDR2 ANQGSEA. As DNA, the CDR3 is TGCAGCGTTGCCCGGGGTCCCAATGAGCAGTTCTTC. The encoded protein is CSVARGPNEQFF.

This clonotype appeared a few times. The rearrangement links TRBV29-1 to TRBJ2-3, with 7 bases matching TRBD1. J was trimmed by 1 base and V by 4 bases; bases with no gene match: 5. Germline values: CDR1 SQVTM, CDR2 ANQGSEA. The CDR3 extends over 14 amino acids. The CDR3 spells CSVARQGRTDTQYF. In DNA, the CDR3 is TGCAGCGTTGCGCGACAGGGCCGCACAGATACGCAGTATTTT.

Only a few counts were recorded for this clonotype. The chain recombines TRBV6-1 with TRBJ2-1, with 10 bases lining up with TRBD2. The V gene end was trimmed by 6 bases and the J gene end by 8 bases; junction bases not matched to a gene: 13. This CDR3 comprises 16 residues. CDR1 and CDR2 from the germline V gene are MNHNS and SASEGT. CDR3 amino acids: CASRTASGGGSDEQFF. CDR3 sequence (DNA): TGTGCCAGCAGGACAGCTAGCGGGGGCGGGTCAGATGAGCAGTTCTTC.

This chain uses TRBV29-1 with TRBJ2-7, with 10 bases matching TRBD2. The CDR3 covers 15 residues. CDR1 is SQVTM, CDR2 ANQGSEA, per germline. The junction had 11 bases not matched to a gene; V was cut back by 6 bases and J by 3 bases. CDR3 in amino acids: CSVVGLAGAYYEQYF. DNA for the CDR3: TGCAGCGTAGTGGGGCTAGCGGGAGCCTACTACGAGCAGTACTTC.

J is TRBJ1-5 and V is TRBV12-3 or TRBV12-4; D is possibly TRBD1 (6 bases). V was trimmed by 1 base and J by 5 bases, leaving 9 bases between them. The length of the CDR3 is 14 residues. The CDR3 DNA reads TGTGCCAGCAGTTTAGACAGGGTCGATCAGCCCCAGCATTTT. This gives the protein CASSLDRVDQPQHF.

This chain uses TRBV28 with TRBJ2-7; tentatively, D is TRBD1 (6 bases). CDR3 length: 16 residues. Germline-derived CDR1 and CDR2 are MDHEN and SYDVKM. Trimming shortened V by 6 bases and J by 2 bases, and 20 bases separated the two germline ends. CDR3 loop: CASRPGRGWGTYEQYF. The CDR3 coding sequence is TGTGCCAGCAGACCAGGCAGGGGTTGGGGAACCTACGAGCAGTACTTC. The variable domain in full, completed from reference TRBV28 and TRBJ2-7, reads DVKVTQSSRYLVKRTGEKVFLECVQDMDHENMFWYRQDPGLGLRLIYFSYDVKMKEKGDIPEGYSVSREKKERFSLILESASTNQTSMYLCASRPGRGWGTYEQYFGPGTRLTVT.

The chain joins TRBV12-3 or TRBV12-4 to TRBJ2-1; TRBD2 aligns across 12 bases. This CDR3 region has 15 residues. Trimming cost V 5 bases and J 8 bases; bases outside gene matches: 7. The CDR3 sequence: CASSQETSGSYEQFF. CDR3 nucleotides: TGTGCCAGCAGTCAAGAGACTAGCGGGAGCTATGAGCAGTTCTTC.

This clonotype was picked up many times. The chain is built from TRBV6-5 and TRBJ2-7, with 8 positions matching TRBD2. Germline V lookup: CDR1 MNHEY, CDR2 SVGAGI. The V segment lost 2 bases and the J segment 2 bases; nucleotides outside the gene matches: 2. The CDR3 contains 14 residues. CDR3 amino acids: CASSYSGGPYEQYF. Written as DNA, the CDR3 is TGTGCCAGCAGTTACAGCGGGGGTCCCTACGAGCAGTACTTC.

This chain uses TRBV11-2 with TRBJ2-7; tentatively, D is TRBD1 or TRBD2 (6 bases each). Germline V gives CDR1 SGHAT, CDR2 FQNNGV. The CDR3 consists of 18 residues. Trimming pared 0 bases from V and 3 bases from J, leaving 21 bases between. CDR3: CASSLDWRVRGRNYEQYF. CDR3 sequence (DNA): TGTGCCAGCAGCTTAGATTGGAGGGTGAGGGGGAGGAACTACGAGCAGTACTTC.

At least ten counts were recorded for this clonotype. V usage is TRBV20-1 and J usage is TRBJ1-6; D is unclear. V shed 2 bases and J shed 6 bases, with 8 bases lying between them. The germline gives CDR1 DFQATT, CDR2 SNEGSKA (reference sequence). CDR3 size: 13 residues. CDR3 DNA: TGCAGTGCTAGAACAGTACCTAATTCACCCCTCCACTTT. Protein: CSARTVPNSPLHF.

This clonotype was detected ten times or more. This chain uses TRBV4-3 with TRBJ2-3; D is perhaps TRBD1 (6 bases). The CDR3 is 15 residues long. Trimming took off 0 bases at V and 3 bases at J, with 10 bases between the two ends. From germline, CDR1 is LGHNA and CDR2 YSLEER. CDR3 in DNA: TGCGCCAGCAGCCAAGACAGGGGTGGGACAGATACGCAGTATTTT. This translates into CASSQDRGGTDTQYF.

This clonotype was counted many times. The V and J genes are TRBV27 and TRBJ2-7; maybe TRBD2 (5 bases). This CDR3 has 15 amino acids. V was shortened by 3 bases and J by 5 bases, with 17 bases between the two germline ends. Per the germline V gene, CDR1 is MNHEY and CDR2 is SMNVEV (reference sequence). This CDR3 is CASSLDSSSWDEQYF. CDR3 nucleotide sequence: TGTGCCAGCAGTTTGGACTCCAGCTCGTGGGACGAGCAGTACTTC.

Only a few counts were recorded for this clonotype. V gene TRBV3-1 combines with J gene TRBJ2-1; possibly TRBD2 for D (6 bases). Trimming took off 2 bases at V and 9 bases at J, with 20 bases between the two ends. Looked up from germline, CDR1 is LGHDT and CDR2 is YNNKEL (reference sequence). This CDR3 contains 16 residues. The CDR3 DNA follows: TGTGCCAGCAGCCAACCGTACTCCAAGTTGCGGGGTGAGCAGTTCTTC. Translation: CASSQPYSKLRGEQFF.

The rearrangement links TRBV4-2 to TRBJ1-3; 10 bases fit TRBD1. Per germline, CDR1 LGHNA and CDR2 YNFKEQ. J lost 4 bases, V lost 6 bases, and 9 bases had no gene match. The CDR3 is made up of 16 amino acids. The chain's CDR3 is CASSLRDRGSGNTIYF. The CDR3 coding sequence is TGTGCCAGCAGTCTCCGGGACAGGGGCTCAGGAAACACCATATATTTT.

The V call is TRBV6-2 or TRBV6-3, the J call TRBJ2-5; 7 bases fit TRBD2. Germline CDR1 reads MNHEY; CDR2 reads SVGEGT. V shed 10 bases and J 5 bases; nucleotides not matched to a gene: 7. The CDR3 totals 12 residues. This CDR3 is CAIQTSWETQYF. The CDR3 DNA reads as TGTGCCATTCAGACTAGCTGGGAGACCCAGTACTTC.

On this clonotype: The junction does not match germline at one end; this may be a read error. The rearrangement links TRBV14 to TRBJ1-1, with 8 bases fitting TRBD1. CDR1 and CDR2 (germline): SGHDN, FVKESK. The CDR3 is made up of 14 amino acids. The CDR3 DNA follows: TGTGCCTGCAGCCTGGCAGGGGGCTACACTGAAGCTTTCTTT. Translated: CACSLAGGYTEAFF.

The chain recombines TRBV5-1 with TRBJ2-1, with a tentative D call TRBD2 (6 bases). The V end lost 3 bases, the J end lost 0 bases, and 16 bases lay between the germline ends. The CDR3 has 17 residues. The germline CDR1 and CDR2 sequences are SGHRS and YFSETQ. The CDR3 loop reads CASSSSGIAVSYNEQFF. The CDR3 nucleotides are TGCGCCAGCAGCTCGAGTGGGATAGCGGTCTCCTACAATGAGCAGTTCTTC.

In this sample, this clonotype turned up a few times. This chain connects TRBV29-1 to TRBJ2-1, with 7 bases lining up with TRBD2. Trimming took 6 bases from V and 3 from J; bases not matched to a gene: 5. There are 13 residues in the CDR3. Germline V CDR1 and CDR2: SQVTM, ANQGSEA. The CDR3 loop is CSVASGVYNEQFF. CDR3 coding DNA: TGCAGCGTCGCTAGCGGCGTCTACAATGAGCAGTTCTTC.

Only a few counts were recorded for this clonotype. V is TRBV20-1 and J is TRBJ1-2, with D possibly TRBD1 on 5 matching bases. V was shortened by 3 bases and J by 0 bases, with 11 bases between the two germline ends. CDR1 is DFQATT, CDR2 SNEGSKA, per germline (reference sequence). This CDR3 spans 14 amino acids. CDR3 protein: CSARGTAANYGYTF. In nucleotides, the CDR3 is TGCAGTGCTAGGGGGACCGCAGCTAACTATGGCTACACCTTC.

The V call is TRBV9, the J call TRBJ2-7, with no clear D. Trimming cost V 4 bases and J 1 base, with 9 bases left between them. The CDR3 loop spans 13 amino acids. Germline assignment: CDR1 SGDLS and CDR2 YYNGEE. Here the CDR3 DNA reads TGTGCCAGCAGCTCCGCGAGTTCCTACGAGCAGTACTTC. Translated, it gives CASSSASSYEQYF. The entire variable domain, with the rest obtained from reference TRBV9 and TRBJ2-7, is as follows: DSGVTQTPKHLITATGQRVTLRCSPRSGDLSVYWYQQSLDQGLQFLIQYYNGEERAKGNILERFSAQQFPDLHSELNLSSLELGDSALYFCASSSASSYEQYFGPGTRLTVT.

This chain uses TRBV20-1 with TRBJ2-1, with 10 nucleotides matching TRBD2. The CDR3 is 15 amino acids. CDR1 and CDR2 from the germline V gene are DFQATT and SNEGSKA (reference sequence). J gave up 4 bases and V 1 base, and 4 bases lay outside the gene matches. The CDR3 DNA sequence: TGCAGTGCTAGAGGGACTAGCGGAAATTACAATGAGCAGTTCTTC. This sequence encodes CSARGTSGNYNEQFF.

The chain combines TRBV7-3 with TRBJ2-1, with TRBD1 as a possible D gene (6 bases). CDR3 length: 14 amino acids. Between the trimmed V and J ends, which lost 2 bases and 8 bases, there was a span of 13 bases. Per the germline V gene, CDR1 is SGHTA and CDR2 is FQGTGA. For the CDR3, the DNA is TGTGCCAGCAGCTTAGAGACAGGATTGGATGAGCAGTTCTTC. This sequence encodes CASSLETGLDEQFF.

The chain employs TRBV27 and TRBJ2-1, with 8 bases identical to TRBD2. The germline gives CDR1 MNHEY, CDR2 SMNVEV (reference sequence). V shed 4 bases and J 6 bases; nucleotides not matched to a gene: 8. The CDR3 has 15 amino acids. The CDR3 spells CASSSAGTRSNEQFF. Here the CDR3 DNA reads TGTGCCAGCAGTTCCGCCGGGACTAGGTCCAATGAGCAGTTCTTC.

A few counts support this clonotype. J is TRBJ2-7 and V is TRBV2; D is unresolved. The CDR3 consists of 12 residues. V dropped 4 bases and J dropped 5 bases, with 9 bases sitting between them. In germline, CDR1 is SNHLY, CDR2 FYNNEI. The CDR3 DNA reads TGTGCCAGCAGTGTATTACTCCACGAGCAGTACTTC. Protein sequence: CASSVLLHEQYF.

The CDR3 region is CASSPELAGMSGELFF. CDR3 coding DNA: TGTGCCAGCAGCCCTGAACTAGCGGGAATGTCCGGGGAGCTGTTTTTT. The genes are TRBV6-1 and TRBJ2-2; 10 bases align to TRBD2. The CDR3 sequence is 16 residues long. After removal of 6 bases from V and 6 bases from J, the junction contained 10 bases not matched to a gene. Germline V lookup: CDR1 MNHNS, CDR2 SASEGT.